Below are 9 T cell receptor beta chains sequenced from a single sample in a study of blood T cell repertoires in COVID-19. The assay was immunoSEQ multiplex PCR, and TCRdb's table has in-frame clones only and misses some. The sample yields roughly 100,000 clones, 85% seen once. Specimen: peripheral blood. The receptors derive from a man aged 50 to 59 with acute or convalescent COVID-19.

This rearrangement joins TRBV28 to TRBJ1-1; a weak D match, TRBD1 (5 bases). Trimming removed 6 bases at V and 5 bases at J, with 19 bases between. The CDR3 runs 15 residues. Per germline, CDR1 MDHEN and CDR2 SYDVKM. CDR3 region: CASSYPGLRKTEAFF. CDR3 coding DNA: TGTGCCAGCAGCTACCCGGGACTCAGGAAGACTGAAGCTTTCTTT.

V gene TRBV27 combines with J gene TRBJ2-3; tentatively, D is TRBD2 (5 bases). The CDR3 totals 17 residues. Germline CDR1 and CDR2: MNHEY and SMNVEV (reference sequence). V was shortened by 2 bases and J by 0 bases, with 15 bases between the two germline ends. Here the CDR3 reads CASSLRPRLLSTDTQYF. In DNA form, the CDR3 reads TGTGCCAGCAGTTTACGTCCAAGACTACTGAGCACAGATACGCAGTATTTT.

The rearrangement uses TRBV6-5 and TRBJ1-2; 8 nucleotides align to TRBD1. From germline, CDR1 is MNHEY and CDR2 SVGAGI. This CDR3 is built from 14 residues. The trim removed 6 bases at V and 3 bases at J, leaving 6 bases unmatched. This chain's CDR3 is CASSQGALDYGYTF. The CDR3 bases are TGTGCCAGCAGCCAGGGGGCTTTAGACTATGGCTACACCTTC.

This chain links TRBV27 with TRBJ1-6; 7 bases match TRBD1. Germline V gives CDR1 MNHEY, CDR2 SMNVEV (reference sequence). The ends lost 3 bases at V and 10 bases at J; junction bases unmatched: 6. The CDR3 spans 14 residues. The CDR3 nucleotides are TGTGCCAGCAGTTTCGACAGGGTATACTCACCCCTCCACTTT. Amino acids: CASSFDRVYSPLHF.

This CDR3 is CATSSNRDSIYGYTF. The CDR3 nucleotides read TGTGCCACCAGCAGTAACCGGGACAGCATCTATGGCTACACCTTC. The chain links TRBV15 to TRBJ1-2, with 7 bases that match TRBD1. Germline lookup yields CDR1 LNHNV and CDR2 YYDKDF (reference sequence). The CDR3 consists of 15 residues. Trimming cost V 3 bases and J 4 bases; bases outside gene matches: 8.

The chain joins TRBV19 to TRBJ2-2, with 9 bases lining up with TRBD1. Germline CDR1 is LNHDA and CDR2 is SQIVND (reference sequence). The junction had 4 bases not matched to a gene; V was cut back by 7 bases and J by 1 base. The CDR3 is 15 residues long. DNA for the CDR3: TGTGCCAGTACCCTGGGACAGGGGAACACCGGGGAGCTGTTTTTT. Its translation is CASTLGQGNTGELFF.

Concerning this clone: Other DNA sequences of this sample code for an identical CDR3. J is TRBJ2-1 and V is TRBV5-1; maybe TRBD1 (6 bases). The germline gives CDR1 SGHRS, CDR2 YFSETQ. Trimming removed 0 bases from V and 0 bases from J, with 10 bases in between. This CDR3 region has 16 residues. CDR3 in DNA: TGCGCCAGCAGCTTGGCAGGGGCCAGCTCCTACAATGAGCAGTTCTTC. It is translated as CASSLAGASSYNEQFF.

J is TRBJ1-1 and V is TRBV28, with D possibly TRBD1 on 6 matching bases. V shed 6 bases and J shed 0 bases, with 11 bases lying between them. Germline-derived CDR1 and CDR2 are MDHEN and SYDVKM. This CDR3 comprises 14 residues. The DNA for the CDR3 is TGTGCCAGCAGCTCAGGACAGATGAACACTGAAGCTTTCTTT. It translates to CASSSGQMNTEAFF.

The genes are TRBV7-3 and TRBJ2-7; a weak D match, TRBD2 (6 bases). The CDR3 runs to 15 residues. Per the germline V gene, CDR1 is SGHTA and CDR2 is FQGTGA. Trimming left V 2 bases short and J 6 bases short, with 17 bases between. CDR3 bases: TGTGCCAGCAGCTTATGGGGAGGCCAGGAGAGCGAGCAGTACTTC. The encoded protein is CASSLWGGQESEQYF.